This T cell receptor beta chain was documented in a study of blood T cell repertoires in COVID-19. Study background: There were acute and convalescent COVID-19 samples, and they came from the United States, Italy and Spain. Sources were T cells, B-cell-depleted T cells, or PBMCs; the material itself was cDNA or gDNA.

Germline CDR1 and CDR2: SGHDT and YYEEEE. The CDR3 has 14 residues. Trimming shortened V by 4 bases and J by 7 bases, and 12 bases separated the two germline ends. As handled by the study authors: Amplification of reference gene primers provided the estimated nucleated cell counts. Clones were sequenced by immunoSEQ multiplex PCR, and TCRdb holds only the in-frame ones, with some missing. V, J and clone size are taken as reported in that table, and D and trimming were inferred from the DNA itself. The sample records roughly 84,000 clones, roughly 80% being singletons. The source is a man older than 75 with active or convalescent COVID-19. Specimen: peripheral blood. This sequence joins TRBV5-6 and TRBJ1-6; D remains unclear. Written as DNA, the CDR3 is TGTGCCAGCAGCCGGGAACAGCTAAATTCACCCCTCCACTTT. This sequence encodes CASSREQLNSPLHF.